These T cell receptor beta chains were read from a single sample in a study of blood T cells in healthy people across ages. TCRdb itself ran the 5' RACE reads through MiXCR, one entry per CDR3 protein. The sample carries 700,000 to 950,000 distinct CDR3 sequences, roughly 45% recorded once. Sequencing was done on a sample of blood. The receptors shown here come from a woman between 55 and 75 years old in good health. CDR3s include the opening cysteine and the closing phenylalanine or tryptophan. The D gene is left open where the match is weak. Clone sizes are given selectively: once, few, many, or a class where the clone is expanded.

V	D	size	J	DNA	CDR3
TRBV10-3	NA	NA	TRBJ2-1	TGTGCCATCACAGGGATCGGAGACAATGAGCAGTTCTTC	CAITGIGDNEQFF
TRBV20-1	TRBD1	few	TRBJ1-2	TGCAGTGCTTCGCCAGGGGGCACATCTAATGGCTACACCTTC	CSASPGGTSNGYTF
TRBV11-2	NA	NA	TRBJ1-4	TGTGCCAGCAGCACCGCAGGGTTAAGTGAAAAACTGTTTTTT	CASSTAGLSEKLFF
TRBV4-2	TRBD1	many	TRBJ2-7	TGTGCCAGCAGCCAAGGACAGGGAGTCTACGAGCAGTACTTC	CASSQGQGVYEQYF
TRBV7-2	NA	few	TRBJ2-1	TGTGCCAGCAGCGCCACTAGCTTAAATGAGCAGTTCTTC	CASSATSLNEQFF
TRBV12-3/TRBV12-4	NA	NA	TRBJ2-5	TGTGCCAGCAGTTCGAAAGGGGGAGTAGCTGAGACCCAGTACTTC	CASSSKGGVAETQYF
TRBV14	NA	few	TRBJ2-1	TGTGCCAGCAGCCTAGTTCGGCGCGATGAGCAGTTCTTC	CASSLVRRDEQFF
TRBV7-9	TRBD1	NA	TRBJ2-7	TGTGCCAGCAGCATCCGGGACAGGGACTACGAGCAGTACTTC	CASSIRDRDYEQYF
TRBV4-1	NA	NA	TRBJ1-5	TGCGCCAGCAGCCAAGATGAGGGAGTTGGCAATCAGCCCCAGCATTTT	CASSQDEGVGNQPQHF
TRBV5-5	TRBD2	NA	TRBJ2-5	TGTGCCAGCAGCCCCGGACTAGCGGGGGGGCCGTGGGAGACCCAGTACTTC	CASSPGLAGGPWETQYF
TRBV3-1	NA	NA	TRBJ2-7	TGTGCCAGCAGCCAAGGCTACATAACCTACGAGCAGTACTTC	CASSQGYITYEQYF
TRBV4-2	TRBD2	many	TRBJ2-4	TGTGCCAGCAGCCAAGATCACGGGAGGCTGCCCAAAAACATTCAGTACTTC	CASSQDHGRLPKNIQYF
TRBV28	NA	few	TRBJ2-1	TGTGCCAGCACCCCGTCTGACGGGTACAATGAGCAGTTCTTC	CASTPSDGYNEQFF
TRBV7-8	TRBD1	NA	TRBJ1-1	TGTGCCAGCAGCCTCACTGATGGGGGGACAGGCTCGAACACTGAAGCTTTCTTT	CASSLTDGGTGSNTEAFF
TRBV7-9	NA	NA	TRBJ1-5	TGTGCCAGCAGCCGAACAGGGATGGCTCAGCCCCAGCATTTT	CASSRTGMAQPQHF
TRBV4-3	TRBD2	many	TRBJ2-7	TGCGCCAGCAGCCAAGAAACGGGAGGCTACAATGAGCAGTACTTC	CASSQETGGYNEQYF
TRBV10-3	NA	few	TRBJ2-5	TGTGCCAGCAGTGAAGTCCGGGAAGAGACCCAGTACTTC	CASSEVREETQYF
TRBV7-9	NA	few	TRBJ2-6	TGTGCCAGCAGCTTAGCGCTGGGTGCTGGGGCCAACGTCCTGACTTTC	CASSLALGAGANVLTF
TRBV5-1	NA	NA	TRBJ2-3	TGCGCCAGCAGCTCCGGGACACTCACAGATACGCAGTATTTT	CASSSGTLTDTQYF
TRBV20-1	NA	once	TRBJ2-3	TGCAGTGCTAGAGACTTAGAAACTAGCACAGATACGCAGTATTTT	CSARDLETSTDTQYF
TRBV7-2	TRBD2	NA	TRBJ2-1	TGTGCCAGCAGCTTGCAGGGACTAGCGGGAGACAATGAGCAGTTCTTC	CASSLQGLAGDNEQFF
TRBV4-2	NA	few	TRBJ1-1	TGTGCCAGCACCCGGGGGGGGACTGAAGCTTTCTTT	CASTRGGTEAFF
TRBV5-1	NA	few	TRBJ1-6	TGCGCCAGCAGCCAAGGGACCACTAATTCACCCCTCCACTTT	CASSQGTTNSPLHF
TRBV28	NA	NA	TRBJ2-7	TGTGCCAGCAGTTTTCAGGGGATTGAGCAGTACTTC	CASSFQGIEQYF
TRBV29-1	NA	NA	TRBJ1-2	TGCAGCGTCGTAGGGGGTAGCTATGGCTACACCTTC	CSVVGGSYGYTF
TRBV28	NA	few	TRBJ2-1	TGTGCCAGCAGTCCCCTGAGCGGTAACTACAATGAGCAGTTCTTC	CASSPLSGNYNEQFF
TRBV5-1	TRBD1	NA	TRBJ2-7	TGCGCCAGCAGCTTCGGTAGACAGGGACAGTCCTACGAGCAGTACTTC	CASSFGRQGQSYEQYF
TRBV5-1	NA	few	TRBJ2-7	TGCGCCAGCAGCTTGGACGGGGCGAGCTCCTACGAGCAGTACTTC	CASSLDGASSYEQYF
TRBV20-1	TRBD2	NA	TRBJ2-3	TGCAGTGCTAGAGATGGGGGACTAGCGGGAGGGCCGAACACAGATACGCAGTATTTT	CSARDGGLAGGPNTDTQYF
TRBV9	TRBD1	few	TRBJ1-1	TGTGCCAGCAGCGGAACCGGGACAGGGAACACTGAAGCTTTCTTT	CASSGTGTGNTEAFF
TRBV6-2/TRBV6-3	TRBD1	few	TRBJ2-7	TGTGCCAGCAGATCGGGACAGGACACTACGAGGCAGTACTTC	CASRSGQDTTRQYF
TRBV20-1	TRBD1	few	TRBJ2-1	TGCAGTGCCGAGAGACCGGGACAGAATGAGCAGTTCTTC	CSAERPGQNEQFF
TRBV6-1	TRBD1	NA	TRBJ2-7	TGTGCCAGCAGTGAACGCAGGGGGATCTCCTACGAGCAGTACTTC	CASSERRGISYEQYF
TRBV29-1	NA	few	TRBJ1-4	TGCAGCGTTGGAGTGTATAATGAAAAACTGTTTTTT	CSVGVYNEKLFF
TRBV4-3	TRBD1	NA	TRBJ2-1	TGCGCCAGCAGCCAAGACCCAAGACAGGGGGTACGGGATGAGCAGTTCTTC	CASSQDPRQGVRDEQFF
TRBV7-2	TRBD2	many	TRBJ2-4	TGTGCCAGCAGCTTCACTAGCGGGGCTAACCAAAACATTCAGTACTTC	CASSFTSGANQNIQYF
TRBV20-1	NA	NA	TRBJ1-5	TGCAGTGCTAGAGATACTGCGGGGGCCAAGCAGCCCCAGCATTTT	CSARDTAGAKQPQHF
TRBV7-2	NA	few	TRBJ1-4	TGTGCCAGCAGCTTAGTTCCGGGTGGGAATGAAAAACTGTTTTTT	CASSLVPGGNEKLFF
TRBV5-1	NA	NA	TRBJ1-4	TGCGCCAGCAGCTTGTTAGGGGACTCGGCTGAAAAACTGTTTTTT	CASSLLGDSAEKLFF
TRBV20-1	NA	NA	TRBJ2-7	TGCAGTGCTAGATCCCCGGGACCCGACCCCTACGAGCAGTACTTC	CSARSPGPDPYEQYF
TRBV3-1	NA	few	TRBJ2-3	TGTGCCAGCAGCCAAGATCCCGACTTCACAGATACGCAGTATTTT	CASSQDPDFTDTQYF
TRBV24-1	TRBD1	NA	TRBJ2-4	TGTGCCACCAGTGACTCTGGACAGGGGGCTGACATTCAGTACTTC	CATSDSGQGADIQYF
TRBV12-3/TRBV12-4	NA	NA	TRBJ1-2	TGTGCCAGCAACCCGGGAACTAACTATGGCTACACCTTC	CASNPGTNYGYTF
TRBV5-1	TRBD1	few	TRBJ1-2	TGCGCCAGCAGCTTCCGGGACAGGGCTAACTATGGCTACACCTTC	CASSFRDRANYGYTF
TRBV30	NA	few	TRBJ2-7	TGTGCCGGGAGTGGGGGCGACGAGCAGTACTTC	CAGSGGDEQYF
TRBV7-2	NA	NA	TRBJ2-4	TGTGCCAGCAGCCGATTCCTCGAGCCCCAAGGCATTCAGTACTTC	CASSRFLEPQGIQYF
TRBV5-1	NA	NA	TRBJ2-3	TGTGCCAGCAGCTCACAAGGTACGCAGTATTTT	CASSSQGTQYF
TRBV6-2/TRBV6-3	NA	NA	TRBJ2-1	TGTGCCAGCAGTTCCCGGACACACAATGAGCAGTTCTTC	CASSSRTHNEQFF
TRBV5-4	TRBD2	few	TRBJ2-3	TGTGCCAGCAGCGTGCAGGGACTAGCGCCCGATACGCAGTATTTT	CASSVQGLAPDTQYF
TRBV28	TRBD1	NA	TRBJ1-1	TGTGCCAGCAGCGGGAACAGGGGAACTGAAGCTTTCTTT	CASSGNRGTEAFF
TRBV20-1	NA	NA	TRBJ2-3	TGCAGTGCTAGACCAACATTGGGGTATACGCAGTATTTT	CSARPTLGYTQYF
TRBV7-3	NA	NA	TRBJ2-1	TGTGCCAGCAGCTCCAGACGAGTCGGCGATGAGCAGTTCTTC	CASSSRRVGDEQFF
TRBV6-2/TRBV6-3	NA	many	TRBJ2-7	TGTGCCAGTGGTCGAAACGAGCAGTACTTC	CASGRNEQYF